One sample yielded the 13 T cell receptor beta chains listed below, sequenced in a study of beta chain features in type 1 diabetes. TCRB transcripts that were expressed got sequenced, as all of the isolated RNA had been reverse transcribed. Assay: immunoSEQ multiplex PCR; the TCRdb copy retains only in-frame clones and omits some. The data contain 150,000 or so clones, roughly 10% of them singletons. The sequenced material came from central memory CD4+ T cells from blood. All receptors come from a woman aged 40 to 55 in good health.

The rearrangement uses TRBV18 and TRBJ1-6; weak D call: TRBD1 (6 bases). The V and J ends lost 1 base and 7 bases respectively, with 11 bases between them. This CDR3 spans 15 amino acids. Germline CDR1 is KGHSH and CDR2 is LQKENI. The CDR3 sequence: CASSPQDSRNSPLHF. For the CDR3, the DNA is TGTGCCAGCTCACCACAGGACAGCCGAAATTCACCCCTCCACTTT.

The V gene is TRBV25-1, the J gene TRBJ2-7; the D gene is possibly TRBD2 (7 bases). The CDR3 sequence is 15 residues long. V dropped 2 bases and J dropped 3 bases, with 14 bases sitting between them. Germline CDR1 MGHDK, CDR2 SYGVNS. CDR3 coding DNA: TGTGCCAGCAGTGAAACCCGGGGGGCCTTCTACGAGCAGTACTTC. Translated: CASSETRGAFYEQYF.

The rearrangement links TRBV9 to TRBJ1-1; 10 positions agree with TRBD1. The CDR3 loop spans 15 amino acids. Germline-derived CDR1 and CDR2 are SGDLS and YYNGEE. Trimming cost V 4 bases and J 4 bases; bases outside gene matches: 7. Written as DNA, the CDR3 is TGTGCCAGCAGCTTCTTGACAGGGGGCGTCACTGAAGCTTTCTTT. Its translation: CASSFLTGGVTEAFF.

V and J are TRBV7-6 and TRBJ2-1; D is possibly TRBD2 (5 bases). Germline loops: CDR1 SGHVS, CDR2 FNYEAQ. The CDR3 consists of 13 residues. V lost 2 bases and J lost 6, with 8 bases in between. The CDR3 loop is CASSLREINEQFF. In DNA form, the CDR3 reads TGTGCCAGCAGCTTAAGGGAGATCAATGAGCAGTTCTTC.

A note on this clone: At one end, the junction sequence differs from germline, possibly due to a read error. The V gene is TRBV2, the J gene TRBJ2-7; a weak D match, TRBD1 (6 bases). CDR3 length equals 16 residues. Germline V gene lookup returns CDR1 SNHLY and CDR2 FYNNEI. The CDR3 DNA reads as TGTGCCAGCAGGGAAGGACAGCAAGTTCACTCCTACGAGCAGTACTTC. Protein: CASREGQQVHSYEQYF.

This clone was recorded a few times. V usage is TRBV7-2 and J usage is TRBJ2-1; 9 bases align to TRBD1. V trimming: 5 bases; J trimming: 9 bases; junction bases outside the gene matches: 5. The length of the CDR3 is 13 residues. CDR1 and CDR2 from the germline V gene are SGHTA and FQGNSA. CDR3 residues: CASSQTQGAEQFF. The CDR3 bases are TGTGCCAGCAGCCAAACACAGGGGGCTGAGCAGTTCTTC.

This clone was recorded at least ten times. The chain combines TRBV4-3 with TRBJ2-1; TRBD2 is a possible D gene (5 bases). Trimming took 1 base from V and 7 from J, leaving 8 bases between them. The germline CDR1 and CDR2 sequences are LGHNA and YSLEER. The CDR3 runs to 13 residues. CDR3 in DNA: TGCGCCAGCAGCCAAGGGCCGGGGAATGAGCAGTTCTTC. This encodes CASSQGPGNEQFF.

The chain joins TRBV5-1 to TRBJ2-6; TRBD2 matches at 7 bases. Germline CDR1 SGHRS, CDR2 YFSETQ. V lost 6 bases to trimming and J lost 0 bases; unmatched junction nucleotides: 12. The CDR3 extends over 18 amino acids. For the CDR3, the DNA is TGCGCCAGCACGGGGGGAATTCTAGGGAACTCTGGGGCCAACGTCCTGACTTTC. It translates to CASTGGILGNSGANVLTF.

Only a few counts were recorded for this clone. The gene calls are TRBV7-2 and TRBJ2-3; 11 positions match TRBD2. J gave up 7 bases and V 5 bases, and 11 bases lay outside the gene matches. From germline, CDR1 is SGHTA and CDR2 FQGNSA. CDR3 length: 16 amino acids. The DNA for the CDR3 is TGTGCCAGCAGCCAAATTAGCGGGGGGGTATTTAATACGCAGTATTTT. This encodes CASSQISGGVFNTQYF.

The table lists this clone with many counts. The CDR3 reads CASSMAAIGGRAKNIQYF. CDR3 DNA sequence: TGTGCCAGTAGTATGGCAGCCATAGGGGGCCGAGCCAAAAACATTCAGTACTTC. This chain uses TRBV19 with TRBJ2-4; 7 nucleotides match TRBD1. This CDR3 is built from 18 residues. V trimming: 3 bases; J trimming: 0 bases; junction bases outside the gene matches: 11. From germline, CDR1 is LNHDA and CDR2 SQIVND (reference sequence).

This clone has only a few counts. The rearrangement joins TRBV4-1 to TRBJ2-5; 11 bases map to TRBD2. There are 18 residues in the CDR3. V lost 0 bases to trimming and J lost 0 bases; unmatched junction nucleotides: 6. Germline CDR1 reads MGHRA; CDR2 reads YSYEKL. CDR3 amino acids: CASSQDQGTSGYQETQYF. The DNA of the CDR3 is TGCGCCAGCAGCCAAGATCAGGGGACTAGCGGATACCAAGAGACCCAGTACTTC.

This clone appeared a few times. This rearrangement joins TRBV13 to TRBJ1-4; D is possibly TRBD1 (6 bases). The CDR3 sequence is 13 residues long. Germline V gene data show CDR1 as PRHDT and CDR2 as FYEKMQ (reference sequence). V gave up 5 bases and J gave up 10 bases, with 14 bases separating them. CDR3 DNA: TGTGCCAGCAGCCAGGGACAAGGGGGAAAACTGTTTTTT. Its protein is CASSQGQGGKLFF.

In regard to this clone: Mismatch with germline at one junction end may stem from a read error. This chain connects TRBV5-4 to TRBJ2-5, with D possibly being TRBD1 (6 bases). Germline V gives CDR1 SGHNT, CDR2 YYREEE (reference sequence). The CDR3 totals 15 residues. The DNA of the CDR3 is TGCGCCAGCAGCCTCTCTTCAGGGGACCAAGAGACCCAGTACTTC. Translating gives CASSLSSGDQETQYF.